The 25 T cell receptor beta chains in this list originate from one sample, sequenced in a study of radiation and T cells in renal cell carcinoma. Time point defined: blood 4 weeks post-SBRT, at nephrectomy. Treatment reported: 15 Gy SBRT to primary tumor, nephrectomy 4 weeks later. Assay: immunoSEQ multiplex PCR; the TCRdb copy retains only in-frame clones and omits some. The sample shows 120,000 to 150,000 clones, about 86% of them seen only once. Material: blood, obtained from a patient whose treatment included radiotherapy and nephrectomy. Receptor source: a woman in her forties or fifties with renal cell carcinoma.

The J gene is TRBJ1-1, the V gene TRBV19; tentatively, D is TRBD1 (6 bases). Germline V gene sequence: CDR1 LNHDA, CDR2 SQIVND (reference sequence). The V gene lost 3 bases and the J gene lost 1 base, with 9 bases spanning the gap. The CDR3 is 14 residues long. The CDR3 DNA follows: TGTGCCAGTAGTATGCAGGGACAGAACACTGAAGCTTTCTTT. It codes for CASSMQGQNTEAFF.

The chain couples TRBV7-9 to TRBJ2-3, with no clear D. Deletions cut 11 bases from V and 2 bases from J, with 5 bases between. Per the germline V gene, CDR1 is SEHNR and CDR2 is FQNEAQ (reference sequence). CDR3 length: 10 amino acids. CDR3 loop: CAAHTDTQYF. CDR3 coding DNA: TGTGCCGCCCACACAGATACGCAGTATTTT.

The chain carries TRBV19 and TRBJ2-3, with unresolved D. The CDR3 spans 12 residues. Germline CDR1 and CDR2: LNHDA and SQIVND (reference sequence). V was trimmed by 4 bases and J by 4 bases, leaving 6 bases between them. CDR3 in amino acids: CASSRSADTQYF. CDR3 coding DNA: TGTGCCAGTAGTAGATCCGCAGATACGCAGTATTTT.

The chain combines TRBV5-4 with TRBJ2-1; TRBD2 matches at 8 bases. This CDR3 comprises 14 residues. Germline V lookup: CDR1 SGHNT, CDR2 YYREEE (reference sequence). The trim removed 5 bases at V and 3 bases at J, leaving 4 bases unmatched. As DNA, the CDR3 is TGTGCCAGCAGAGAGGCGGGGGGCTACAATGAGCAGTTCTTC. It is translated as CASREAGGYNEQFF.

Comment on this clone: Germline is not matched at one junction end, which may reflect a read error. The chain uses TRBV5-5 and TRBJ2-7; weak D call: TRBD2 (6 bases). CDR1 is SGHKS, CDR2 YYEKEE, per germline (reference sequence). This CDR3 contains 16 residues. The chain's CDR3 is CASSPGGGDGSYEQYF. DNA of the CDR3: TGCGCCAGCAGCCCCGGAGGAGGGGATGGCTCCTACGAGCAGTACTTC.

This clone has more than one count but fewer than ten. The chain has TRBV28 and TRBJ1-1, with TRBD1 as a possible D gene (5 bases). Germline CDR1 reads MDHEN; CDR2 reads SYDVKM. Trimming left V 3 bases short and J 11 bases short, with 13 bases between. The CDR3 consists of 12 residues. The CDR3 DNA follows: TGTGCCAGCAGTTTCAGGGTTGGTACGGCTTTCTTT. Its translation is CASSFRVGTAFF. The whole variable domain, remainder taken from reference TRBV28 and TRBJ1-1, is DVKVTQSSRYLVKRTGEKVFLECVQDMDHENMFWYRQDPGLGLRLIYFSYDVKMKEKGDIPEGYSVSREKKERFSLILESASTNQTSMYLCASSFRVGTAFFGQGTRLTVV.

CDR3: CASSLAIEQYF. CDR3 coding DNA: TGTGCCAGCAGCTTGGCCATCGAGCAGTACTTC. The chain combines TRBV5-4 with TRBJ2-7; no firm D call. This CDR3 contains 11 residues. Germline CDR1 SGHNT, CDR2 YYREEE (reference sequence). Trimming left V 0 bases short and J 6 bases short, with 4 bases between.

This clone was counted a single time. The V gene is TRBV5-5, the J gene TRBJ1-4; unclear D gene. The CDR3 totals 15 residues. Germline loops: CDR1 SGHKS, CDR2 YYEKEE (reference sequence). The ends were cut back, 0 bases at V and 3 bases at J, with 9 bases in the middle. CDR3 nucleotides: TGTGCCAGCAGCTTGGTCGGGGAAGCTAATGAAAAACTGTTTTTT. This sequence encodes CASSLVGEANEKLFF.

On this clone: The junction and the germline gene differ at one end; a read error may be behind it. This rearrangement joins TRBV7-2 to TRBJ2-5; either TRBD1 or TRBD2 may supply D (6 bases each). The CDR3 runs to 14 residues. The germline CDR1 and CDR2 sequences are SGHTA and FQGNSA. The CDR3 DNA follows: TGTGCCAGCAACTTAGGGGGGTCGTGGGAGACCCAGTACTTC. Translating it yields CASNLGGSWETQYF.

This chain links TRBV5-1 with TRBJ2-1; 7 bases match TRBD1. The CDR3 consists of 17 residues. Germline lookup yields CDR1 SGHRS and CDR2 YFSETQ. The V and J ends lost 2 bases and 5 bases, in that order; junction bases with no gene match: 13. CDR3 sequence: CASSFPTGVVRDNEQFF. The CDR3, as DNA: TGCGCCAGCAGCTTCCCTACAGGGGTAGTGAGGGACAATGAGCAGTTCTTC.

The chain combines TRBV12-5 with TRBJ1-2; D gene uncertain. V was cut by 4 bases and J by 3 bases, with 6 bases left in between. CDR1 and CDR2 from the germline V gene are LGHNT and FRNRAP. CDR3 length: 12 amino acids. The CDR3, as DNA: TGTGCTAGTGGTTGGGGAGACTATGGCTACACCTTC. This translates into CASGWGDYGYTF.

The V call is TRBV4-3, the J call TRBJ2-7; 7 positions agree with TRBD1. The junction had 3 bases not matched to a gene; V was cut back by 1 base and J by 3 bases. The CDR3 covers 14 residues. CDR1 LGHNA and CDR2 YSLEER come from the germline V gene. The DNA for the CDR3 is TGCGCCAGCAGCCAAGGGACAGGATTCTACGAGCAGTACTTC. Its translation: CASSQGTGFYEQYF.

J is TRBJ1-1 and V is TRBV18; D remains unclear. This CDR3 has 15 residues. Germline V gene data show CDR1 as KGHSH and CDR2 as LQKENI. The germline V and J ends were trimmed by 0 bases and 0 bases, with 8 bases remaining between them. CDR3 sequence reads: CASSPPSVMNTEAFF. In DNA, the CDR3 is TGTGCCAGCTCACCACCGTCAGTCATGAACACTGAAGCTTTCTTT.

This clone was seen a single time. This chain links TRBV6-5 with TRBJ2-1, with TRBD1 matching 9 bases. CDR1 MNHEY and CDR2 SVGAGI come from the germline V gene. CDR3 length: 14 amino acids. With 5 bases clipped from V and 3 bases from J, the junction kept 2 bases outside the gene matches. This CDR3 reads CASSEGQGYNEQFF. For the CDR3, the DNA is TGTGCCAGCAGTGAGGGACAGGGCTACAATGAGCAGTTCTTC.

V and J are TRBV10-2 and TRBJ2-7, with 8 nucleotides matching TRBD2. Germline V gene sequence: CDR1 WSHSY, CDR2 SAAADI. Trimming removed 8 bases from V and 3 bases from J; junction bases left unmatched: 3. The CDR3 has 12 residues. The CDR3 DNA follows: TGCGCCAGCGTGAGCGGGGGCTACGAGCAGTACTTC. This codes for CASVSGGYEQYF.

V usage is TRBV5-4 and J usage is TRBJ2-7; D is undetermined. The CDR3 sequence is 14 residues long. The germline CDR1 and CDR2 sequences are SGHNT and YYREEE (reference sequence). V lost 1 base and J 2 bases, leaving 10 bases between the germline ends. CDR3 sequence: CASSLKVEPYEQYF. CDR3 sequence (DNA): TGTGCCAGCAGCTTGAAAGTAGAACCCTACGAGCAGTACTTC.

The chain has TRBV18 and TRBJ1-5, with D uncertain. With 0 bases removed from V and 1 base from J, the gap between germline ends came to 7 bases. CDR3 size: 15 residues. Looked up from germline, CDR1 is KGHSH and CDR2 is LQKENI. The CDR3 region has the DNA TGTGCCAGCTCACCACCGGGTCAGAGCAATCAGCCCCAGCATTTT. Residues: CASSPPGQSNQPQHF. The full variable domain, with the rest looked up from reference TRBV18 and TRBJ1-5, is NAGVMQNPRHLVRRRGQEARLRCSPMKGHSHVYWYRQLPEEGLKFMVYLQKENIIDESGMPKERFSAEFPKEGPSILRIQQVVRGDSAAYFCASSPPGQSNQPQHFGDGTRLSIL.

The chain links TRBV4-3 to TRBJ1-2, with no clear D. The CDR3 sequence is 16 residues long. Between the trimmed V and J ends, which lost 0 bases and 0 bases, there was a span of 11 bases. CDR1 LGHNA and CDR2 YSLEER come from the germline V gene. CDR3 sequence reads: CASSQDYEPPNYGYTF. The DNA of the CDR3 is TGCGCCAGCAGCCAAGATTATGAGCCCCCTAACTATGGCTACACCTTC.

V usage is TRBV5-1 and J usage is TRBJ2-7; 7 bases are shared with TRBD1. The CDR3 runs to 17 residues. V lost 1 base, J lost 4 bases, and 14 bases stayed unmatched. Per the germline V gene, CDR1 is SGHRS and CDR2 is YFSETQ. CDR3 in DNA: TGCGCCAGCAGCTTGAACTACCCCGGGACAGCGAAATACGAGCAGTACTTC. It specifies CASSLNYPGTAKYEQYF.

This chain joins TRBV6-1 and TRBJ2-3; weak D call: TRBD1 (6 bases). The ends were cut back, 8 bases at V and 5 bases at J, with 14 bases in the middle. Germline V CDR1 and CDR2: MNHNS, SASEGT. The CDR3 is made up of 13 amino acids. CDR3 in amino acids: CASQIRGQDTQYF. Written as DNA, the CDR3 is TGTGCCAGCCAGATACGGGGACAAGATACGCAGTATTTT.

This chain uses TRBV19 with TRBJ2-7, with no clear D. Germline V CDR1 and CDR2: LNHDA, SQIVND (reference sequence). This CDR3 comprises 14 residues. V lost 0 bases to trimming and J lost 4 bases, with 10 bases between them. The CDR3 region has the DNA TGTGCCAGTAGTATAGAACACCGGCTATACGAGCAGTACTTC. The encoded protein is CASSIEHRLYEQYF. The full variable domain, rest sourced from reference TRBV19 and TRBJ2-7, is DGGITQSPKYLFRKEGQNVTLSCEQNLNHDAMYWYRQDPGQGLRLIYYSQIVNDFQKGDIAEGYSVSREKKESFPLTVTSAQKNPTAFYLCASSIEHRLYEQYFGPGTRLTVT.

The genes are TRBV10-3 and TRBJ2-1; TRBD1 matches 8 bases. Germline V lookup: CDR1 ENHRY, CDR2 SYGVKD. This CDR3 comprises 14 residues. J was trimmed by 4 bases and V by 6 bases; bases with no gene match: 5. CDR3 residues: CAIRPGQEYNEQFF. Written as DNA, the CDR3 is TGTGCCATCAGACCGGGACAGGAATACAATGAGCAGTTCTTC.

Here the CDR3 DNA reads TGTGCCAGCAGCTTAGCGCCGACGGACACTGAAGCTTTCTTT. Translating gives CASSLAPTDTEAFF. The V and J genes are TRBV7-2 and TRBJ1-1; unclear D gene. Per germline, CDR1 SGHTA and CDR2 FQGNSA. Trimming took 0 bases from V and 3 from J, leaving 8 bases between them. The CDR3 runs 14 residues.

This rearrangement joins TRBV5-1 to TRBJ2-2; D is unresolved. V gave up 1 base and J gave up 4 bases, with 14 bases separating them. Looked up from germline, CDR1 is SGHRS and CDR2 is YFSETQ. The CDR3 is made up of 16 amino acids. In DNA, the CDR3 is TGCGCCAGCAGCTTGACTCAGGTCGTTGCCACCGGGGAGCTGTTTTTT. It codes for CASSLTQVVATGELFF. The variable domain in full, with the rest retrieved from reference TRBV5-1 and TRBJ2-2, is KAGVTQTPRYLIKTRGQQVTLSCSPISGHRSVSWYQQTPGQGLQFLFEYFSETQRNKGNFPGRFSGRQFSNSRSEMNVSTLELGDSALYLCASSLTQVVATGELFFGEGSRLTVL.

The genes are TRBV5-4 and TRBJ2-5; D assignment may be TRBD1 or TRBD2 (5 bases each). This CDR3 contains 15 residues. Between the trimmed V and J ends, which lost 0 bases and 6 bases, there was a span of 15 bases. Germline CDR1 SGHNT, CDR2 YYREEE (reference sequence). CDR3 bases: TGTGCCAGCAGCTTGGCGACGGGGACGGGGAAGACCCAGTACTTC. It is translated as CASSLATGTGKTQYF.